The 6 T cell receptor beta chains presented below share a single source sample, sequenced in a study of T cell repertoires in cytomegalovirus infection (dated by TCRdb to the late 2010s). The treatment or condition label of this sample denotes: in vitro stimulation with specific CMV peptide epitopes to enrich CMV-specific T cells. Sequencing instrument: Illumina HiSeq 1500. TCRdb reanalyzed the raw reads on its own, using fastp at Q25 for trimming and MiXCR for clone calling, and kept in-frame beta chains. CDR3 protein sequences are deduplicated, and each keeps its most common genes and DNA. Within this sample are hundreds of thousands of distinct CDR3 sequences, with 30% to 40% of them counted one time only. The ten biggest clones cover 15% to 20% of the sample. Antigens for these TCRs are unknown. The sequencing used cultured PBMCs, collected from culture after CMV antigen stimulation. Receptor source: a human donor in good health (CMV status not recorded). Some clones in this sample may be carry-over from other donors' samples.

This clonotype was observed a handful of times. The V and J genes are TRBV6-5 and TRBJ2-1; weak D call: TRBD2 (6 bases). CDR1 is MNHEY, CDR2 SVGAGI, per germline. The CDR3 extends over 13 amino acids. The V end was cut by 8 bases, the J end by 6 bases, with 14 bases between. In DNA form, the CDR3 reads TGTGCCAGCTGCGGGGACCCAGGCAATGAGCAGTTCTTC. It specifies CASCGDPGNEQFF.

This clonotype was counted many times. The chain is built from TRBV7-2 and TRBJ2-3; the D is unclear. With 1 base removed from V and 0 bases from J, the gap between germline ends came to 8 bases. The CDR3 spans 15 residues. Germline loops: CDR1 SGHTA, CDR2 FQGNSA. The chain's CDR3 is CASSLGPGSTDTQYF. CDR3 nucleotide sequence: TGTGCCAGCAGCTTAGGCCCCGGGAGCACAGATACGCAGTATTTT.

The J gene is TRBJ2-2, the V gene TRBV12-3 or TRBV12-4; D gene unclear. This CDR3 comprises 12 residues. V lost 6 bases and J lost 5, with 7 bases in between. DNA of the CDR3: TGTGCCAGCAGCTCTTCTACCGGGGAGCTGTTTTTT. Protein product: CASSSSTGELFF.

This sequence joins TRBV18 and TRBJ1-4, with a tentative D call TRBD1 (6 bases). Germline V gene data show CDR1 as KGHSH and CDR2 as LQKENI. This CDR3 has 15 residues. Between the trimmed V and J ends, which lost 1 base and 7 bases, there was a span of 13 bases. CDR3 sequence: CASSPQGTYTEKLFF. CDR3 coding DNA: TGTGCCAGCTCACCACAGGGGACATACACTGAAAAACTGTTTTTT.

The chain recombines TRBV4-1 with TRBJ1-4, with a weak D call TRBD1 (5 bases). The germline CDR1 and CDR2 sequences are MGHRA and YSYEKL. V was pared by 5 bases and J by 5 bases, with 12 bases between. The CDR3 loop spans 14 amino acids. The CDR3: CASSVRDPNEKLFF. The CDR3 DNA sequence: TGCGCCAGCAGCGTCCGGGACCCCAATGAAAAACTGTTTTTT.

The chain has TRBV15 and TRBJ2-3, with a possible D match to TRBD1 (7 bases). The germline CDR1 and CDR2 sequences are LNHNV and YYDKDF (reference sequence). The CDR3 is made up of 16 amino acids. V gave up 0 bases and J gave up 7 bases, with 17 bases separating them. The CDR3: CATSRDPGRGRYTQYF. As DNA, the CDR3 is TGTGCCACCAGCAGAGACCCCGGCAGGGGGAGGTATACGCAGTATTTT.